A selection of T cell receptor beta chains follows, all from one sample in a study of cytomegalovirus exposure and HLA in healthy donors. Here immunoSEQ multiplex PCR was the method, and the copy in TCRdb shows in-frame clones only, minus some. The sample consists of 200,000 to 250,000 clones, approximately 90% of them appearing once. The sample was PBMCs. Source of these receptors: a woman under 30 in good health and CMV-seronegative. The CDR3 runs from the conserved cysteine through the conserved F or W. D genes are given only for firm matches. Expanded clones are given a class, and other clones once, few, many or no size at all.

J,D,size,V,DNA,CDR3
TRBJ2-5,TRBD1,few,TRBV5-1,TGCGCCAGCAGCGTTCCGGGACAGGGAGAGACCCAGTACTTC,CASSVPGQGETQYF
TRBJ1-1,-,-,TRBV10-1,TGCGCCAGCAGTGACAGCACTGAAGCTTTCTTT,CASSDSTEAFF
TRBJ2-1,TRBD2,-,TRBV9,TGTGCCAGCAGCCCCCGAGGTAGCGGGAGGTCCAATGAGCAGTTCTTC,CASSPRGSGRSNEQFF
TRBJ2-4,TRBD2,-,TRBV5-4,TGTGCCAGCAGCTTAGACCTAGCGGTAGCCAAAAACATTCAGTACTTC,CASSLDLAVAKNIQYF
TRBJ1-3,-,-,TRBV14,TGTGCCAGCAGCCAACGCTCTGGAAACACCATATATTTT,CASSQRSGNTIYF
TRBJ2-1,-,few,TRBV19,TGTGCCAGTAGTGCAGCCTCCCCCCGGGGGCAGTTCTTC,CASSAASPRGQFF
TRBJ2-7,-,-,TRBV10-3,TGTGCCATCAGTGAGTCTCCAGGCTCCTACGAGCAGTACTTC,CAISESPGSYEQYF
TRBJ1-5,-,-,TRBV10-2,TGCGCCACCCGGCCCCAGGGGCCCAATCAGCCCCAGCATTTT,CATRPQGPNQPQHF
TRBJ1-6,-,-,TRBV7-9,TGTGCCAGTTCGGAACAGGGAGCCGATTCACCCCTCCACTTT,CASSEQGADSPLHF
TRBJ1-1,TRBD1,-,TRBV5-6,TGTGCCAGCAGCTTGGCCGAAACAGGGGGCGCCGCTGAAGCTTTCTTT,CASSLAETGGAAEAFF
TRBJ2-6,TRBD2,-,TRBV7-9,TGTGCCAGCAGTCGACCACTAGCGGCGGTCTCAGGGGCCAACGTCCTGACTTTC,CASSRPLAAVSGANVLTF
TRBJ1-2,-,-,TRBV14,TGTGCCAGCAGCCATGCTAGAGGGGGAGGCTACACCTTC,CASSHARGGGYTF
TRBJ2-2,-,-,TRBV4-2,TGTGCCAGCAGCCAGAGACTGCTTAACACCGGGGAGCTGTTTTTT,CASSQRLLNTGELFF